This T cell receptor (beta chain) is drawn from a study of T-cell memory formation after mild COVID-19. As for the study in general: Clustering of TCRs was largely donor specific. The study, taken as a whole, reports: Prior to infection, memory already included some responding clones, suggesting cross-reactive memory joined.

From the 5' RACE reads, TCRdb called clonotypes with MiXCR, one entry per CDR3 protein. The top ten hold approximately 3.4% of the sample, which has 150,000 to 200,000 distinct CDR3 sequences, 13% seen once. This clonotype was detected only a few times. Antigen: not known. Between the trimmed V and J ends, which lost 1 base and 11 bases, there was a span of 17 bases. CDR3 length: 14 amino acids. Per germline, CDR1 MNHEY and CDR2 SMNVEV (reference sequence). The V call is TRBV27, the J call TRBJ1-1, with a tentative D call TRBD1 (6 bases). The sequenced sample consisted of PBMCs or a T cell subset sorted from them (not recorded which). This clonotype was sampled from a man aged 18 to 35 who had mild COVID-19 (a few samples of this study predate the infection). Cell type and time point are not known. The CDR3 region is CASSLFRGGPVAFF. Here the CDR3 DNA reads TGTGCCAGCAGTTTATTCAGGGGAGGCCCGGTGGCTTTCTTT.